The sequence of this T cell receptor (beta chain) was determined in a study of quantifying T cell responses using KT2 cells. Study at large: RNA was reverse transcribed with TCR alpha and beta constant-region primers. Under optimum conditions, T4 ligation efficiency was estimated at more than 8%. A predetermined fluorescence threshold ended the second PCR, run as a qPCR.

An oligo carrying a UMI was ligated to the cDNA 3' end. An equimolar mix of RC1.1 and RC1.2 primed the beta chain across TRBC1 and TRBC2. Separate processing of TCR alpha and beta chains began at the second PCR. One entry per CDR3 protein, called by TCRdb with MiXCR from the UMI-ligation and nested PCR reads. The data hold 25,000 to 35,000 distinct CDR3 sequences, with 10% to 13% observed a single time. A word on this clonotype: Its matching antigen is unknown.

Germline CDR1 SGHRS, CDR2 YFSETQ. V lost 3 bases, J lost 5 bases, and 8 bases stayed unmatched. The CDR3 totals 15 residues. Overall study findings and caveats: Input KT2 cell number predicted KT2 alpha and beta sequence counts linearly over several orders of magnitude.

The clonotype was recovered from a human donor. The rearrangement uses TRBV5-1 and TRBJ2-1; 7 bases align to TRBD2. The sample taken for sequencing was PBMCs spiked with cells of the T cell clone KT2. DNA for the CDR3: TGCGCCAGCAGCTCGGAGCGGGGTAAGAACAATGAGCAGTTCTTC. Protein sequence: CASSSERGKNNEQFF.